Presented here are 2 T cell receptor beta chains from one specimen sequenced in a study of cytomegalovirus exposure and HLA in healthy donors. The PCR was carried out with 60 Vbeta primers and 13 Jbeta primers. The method was immunoSEQ multiplex PCR; TCRdb's version includes in-frame clones alone and lacks a portion of them. This sample's table has approximately 190,000 clones. Sequences were obtained from PBMCs. The receptors here all came from a boy aged 5-17 years in good health and CMV-seronegative.

This chain links TRBV25-1 with TRBJ2-5; maybe TRBD2 (6 bases). Trimming stripped 2 bases from V and 4 bases from J, with 11 bases between. CDR3 length equals 14 residues. The V gene's germline CDR1 is MGHDK and CDR2 SYGVNS. DNA of the CDR3: TGTGCCAGCAGTGAAAGGCCCGGGGGAGAGACCCAGTACTTC. Protein: CASSERPGGETQYF.

The genes are TRBV7-2 and TRBJ1-5; D gene uncertain. The CDR3 spans 17 residues. Deletions cut 1 base from V and 0 bases from J, with 13 bases between. From germline, CDR1 is SGHTA and CDR2 FQGNSA. The CDR3 coding sequence is TGTGCCAGCAGCTTAGTCACCACAAACCCTAGCAATCAGCCCCAGCATTTT. Its translation is CASSLVTTNPSNQPQHF.